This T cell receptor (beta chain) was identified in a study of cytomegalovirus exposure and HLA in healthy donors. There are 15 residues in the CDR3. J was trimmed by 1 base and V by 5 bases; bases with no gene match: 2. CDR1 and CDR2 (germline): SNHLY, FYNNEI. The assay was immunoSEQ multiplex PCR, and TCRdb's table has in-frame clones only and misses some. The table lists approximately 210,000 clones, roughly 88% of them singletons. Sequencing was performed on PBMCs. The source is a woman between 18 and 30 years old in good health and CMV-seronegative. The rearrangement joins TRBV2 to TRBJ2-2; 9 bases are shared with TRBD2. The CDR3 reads CASSPLAGNTGELFF. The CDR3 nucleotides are TGTGCCAGCAGTCCACTAGCGGGGAACACCGGGGAGCTGTTTTTT.